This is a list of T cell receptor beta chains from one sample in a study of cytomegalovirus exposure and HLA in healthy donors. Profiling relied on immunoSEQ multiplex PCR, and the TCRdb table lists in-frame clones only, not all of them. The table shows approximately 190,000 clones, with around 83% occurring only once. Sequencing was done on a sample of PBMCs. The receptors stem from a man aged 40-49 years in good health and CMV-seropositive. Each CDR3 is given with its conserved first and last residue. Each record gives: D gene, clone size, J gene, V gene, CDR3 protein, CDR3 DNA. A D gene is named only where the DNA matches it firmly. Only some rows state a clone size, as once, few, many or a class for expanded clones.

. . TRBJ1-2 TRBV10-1 CASSRGGTNYGYTF TGCGCCAGCAGTCGCGGTGGAACTAACTATGGCTACACCTTC
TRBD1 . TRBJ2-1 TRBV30 CAWTSSRDRSSYNEQFF TGTGCCTGGACCTCCTCCAGGGACAGGAGCTCCTACAATGAGCAGTTCTTC
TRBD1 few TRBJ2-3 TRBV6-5 CASSRGQSSTDTQYF TGTGCCAGCAGTAGGGGACAGTCTTCCACAGATACGCAGTATTTT
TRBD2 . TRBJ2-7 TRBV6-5 CASRNRGLAAHEQYF TGTGCCAGCAGAAATAGAGGACTAGCTGCCCACGAGCAGTACTTC
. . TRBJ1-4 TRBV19 CASSVGLAHNEKLFF TGTGCCAGTAGTGTTGGACTTGCCCATAATGAAAAACTGTTTTTT
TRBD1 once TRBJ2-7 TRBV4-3 CASSQGPGTGLYEQYF TGCGCCAGCAGCCAAGGACCCGGGACAGGGTTGTACGAGCAGTACTTC
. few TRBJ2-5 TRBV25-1 CASSEYGGETQYF TGTGCCAGCAGTGAATATGGGGGGGAGACCCAGTACTTC
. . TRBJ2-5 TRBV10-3 CATRESAQETQYF TGTGCCACCAGGGAGTCGGCCCAAGAGACCCAGTACTTC
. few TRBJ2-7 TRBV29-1 CSVGEQGRHEQYF TGCAGCGTTGGAGAGCAGGGAAGGCACGAGCAGTACTTC
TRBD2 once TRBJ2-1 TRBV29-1 CSVGTSGSSSYNEQFF TGCAGCGTTGGTACTAGCGGGTCAAGCTCCTACAATGAGCAGTTCTTC
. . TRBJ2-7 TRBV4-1 CASSQDRAQLGNEQYF TGCGCCAGCAGCCAAGACAGGGCACAGCTAGGGAACGAGCAGTACTTC
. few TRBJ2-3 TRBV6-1 CASSWTTSTDTQYF TGTGCCAGCAGTTGGACAACTAGCACAGATACGCAGTATTTT
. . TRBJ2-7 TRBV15 CATSPGLLYEQYF TGTGCCACCTCCCCGGGACTCCTCTACGAGCAGTACTTC
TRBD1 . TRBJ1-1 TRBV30 CAWGTATEAFF TGTGCCTGGGGGACAGCTACTGAAGCTTTCTTT
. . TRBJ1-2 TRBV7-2 CASSRGSYGYTF TGTGCCAGCAGCCGAGGGAGCTATGGCTACACCTTC
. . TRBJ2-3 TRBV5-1 CASALSGPADTQYF TGCGCCAGCGCTCTGAGCGGTCCCGCAGATACGCAGTATTTT
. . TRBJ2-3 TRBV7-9 CASSPNSADTQYF TGTGCCAGCAGCCCCAACTCGGCAGATACGCAGTATTTT
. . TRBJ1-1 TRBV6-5 CASSFSGATNTEAFF TGTGCCAGCAGTTTTTCAGGGGCGACGAACACTGAAGCTTTCTTT
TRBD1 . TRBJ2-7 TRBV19 CASSTLLSDRGLYEQYF TGTGCCAGTAGTACCCTCCTATCGGACAGGGGGCTGTACGAGCAGTACTTC
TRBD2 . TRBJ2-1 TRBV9 CASSVLAGTNEQFF TGTGCCAGCAGCGTGCTAGCGGGAACCAATGAGCAGTTCTTC
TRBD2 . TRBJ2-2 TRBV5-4 CASSWGRGGYTGELFF TGTGCCAGCAGCTGGGGGCGGGGGGGTTACACCGGGGAGCTGTTTTTT
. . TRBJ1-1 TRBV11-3 CASSLYRNTEAFF TGTGCCAGCAGCTTATATAGGAACACTGAAGCTTTCTTT
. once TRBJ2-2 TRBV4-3 CASSQDLIANTGELFF TGCGCCAGCAGCCAGGACTTGATTGCCAACACCGGGGAGCTGTTTTTT
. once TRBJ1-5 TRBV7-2 CASSKQASGDQPQHF TGTGCCAGCAGCAAACAGGCCTCTGGGGATCAGCCCCAGCATTTT
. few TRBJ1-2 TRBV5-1 CASSLEQGYNYGYTF TGCGCCAGCAGCTTAGAACAGGGTTATAACTATGGCTACACCTTC
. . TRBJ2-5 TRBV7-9 CASSLVSLGRKTQYF TGTGCCAGCAGCTTAGTCTCCTTGGGCCGAAAGACCCAGTACTTC
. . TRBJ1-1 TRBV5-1 CASSLTAGSREAFF TGCGCCAGCAGCTTGACTGCGGGGTCGCGTGAAGCTTTCTTT
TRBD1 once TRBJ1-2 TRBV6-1 CASSGRTGGQRNYGYTF TGTGCCAGCAGTGGTCGAACAGGGGGGCAAAGGAACTATGGCTACACCTTC
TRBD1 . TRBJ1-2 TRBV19 CASRRTGVYGYTF TGTGCCAGTAGACGGACAGGAGTCTATGGCTACACCTTC
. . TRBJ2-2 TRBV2 CASSGLSGTGELFF TGTGCCAGCAGCGGACTATCAGGCACCGGGGAGCTGTTTTTT
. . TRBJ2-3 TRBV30 CAWSSLGDTQYF TGTGCCTGGAGTTCTCTAGGCGATACGCAGTATTTT
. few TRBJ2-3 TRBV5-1 CASSLAQGGRTDTQYF TGCGCCAGCAGCTTGGCACAGGGAGGGCGAACAGATACGCAGTATTTT
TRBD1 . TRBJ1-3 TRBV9 CASSATGTESGNTIYF TGTGCCAGCAGCGCCACCGGGACAGAGTCTGGAAACACCATATATTTT
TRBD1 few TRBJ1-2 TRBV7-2 CASSSDRGNYGYTF TGTGCCAGCAGCTCGGACAGGGGAAACTATGGCTACACCTTC
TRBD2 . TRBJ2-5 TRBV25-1 CASSGTSGQETQYF TGTGCCAGCAGTGGAACTAGCGGTCAAGAGACCCAGTACTTC
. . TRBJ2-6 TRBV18 CASSTLGQFGANVLTF TGTGCCAGCTCAACCTTGGGGCAATTCGGGGCCAACGTCCTGACTTTC
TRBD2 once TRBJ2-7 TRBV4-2 CASSHRGLAVYEQYF TGTGCCAGCAGCCATCGCGGACTAGCGGTCTACGAGCAGTACTTC
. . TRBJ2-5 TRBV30 CAWSGGQPTGTQYF TGTGCCTGGAGTGGGGGACAACCTACCGGGACCCAGTACTTC
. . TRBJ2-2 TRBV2 CASSERVGGVKRTGELFF TGTGCCAGCAGTGAAAGGGTAGGGGGGGTTAAGAGAACCGGGGAGCTGTTTTTT
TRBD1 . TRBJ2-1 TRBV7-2 CASSSTGQGFNEQFF TGTGCCAGCAGCTCTACGGGACAGGGCTTCAATGAGCAGTTCTTC
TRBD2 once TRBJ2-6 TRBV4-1 CASSQDALAGGAGANVLTF TGCGCCAGCAGCCAAGATGCACTAGCGGGAGGTGCTGGGGCCAACGTCCTGACTTTC
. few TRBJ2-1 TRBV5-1 CASSLGGSYNEQFF TGCGCCAGCAGCTTGGGAGGCTCCTACAATGAGCAGTTCTTC
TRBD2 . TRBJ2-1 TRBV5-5 CASSPSGTAYNEQFF TGTGCCAGCAGCCCTAGCGGGACCGCCTACAATGAGCAGTTCTTC
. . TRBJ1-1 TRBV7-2 CASSPRYMNTEAFF TGTGCCAGCAGCCCCCGTTACATGAACACTGAAGCTTTCTTT
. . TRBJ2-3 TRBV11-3 CASSPRDASTDTQYF TGTGCCAGCAGCCCCCGGGATGCTAGCACAGATACGCAGTATTTT
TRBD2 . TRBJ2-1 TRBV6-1 CASSASGGYNEQFF TGTGCCAGCAGTGCAAGCGGGGGCTACAATGAGCAGTTCTTC
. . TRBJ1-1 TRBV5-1 CASSLRQGTMNTEAFF TGCGCCAGCAGCTTGCGCCAGGGAACTATGAACACTGAAGCTTTCTTT
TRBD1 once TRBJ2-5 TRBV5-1 CASRPGTGTETQYF TGCGCCAGCAGACCCGGGACAGGGACAGAGACCCAGTACTTC
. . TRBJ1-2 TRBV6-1 CASSEQRVYGYTF TGTGCCAGCAGTGAACAGAGGGTCTATGGCTACACCTTC